The 8 T cell receptor beta chains reported below all come from one sample, sequenced in a study of post-analysis software for immune sequencing data. General observations from the study: The five TRBV segments detected at higher frequency in patients than in controls included TRBV5-6, TRBV5-1 and TRBV20-1.

Unique molecular identifiers were built into the TCR beta cDNA libraries. TCRdb re-called the PCR reads through MiXCR, storing one row per CDR3 protein. Here the sample spans approximately 730,000 distinct CDR3 sequences, 30% being singletons. These TCRs are of unknown antigen specificity. The sample comprised blood. The receptors originated from a girl aged 5-17 years with multiple sclerosis.

This clonotype was seen only a few times. CDR3 bases: TGTGCCAGCAGCCAGGCCTCGGGGGCCAGCTCACCCCTCCACTTT. This sequence encodes CASSQASGASSPLHF. The V call is TRBV7-9, the J call TRBJ1-6; D might be TRBD1 (6 bases). The CDR3 is 15 residues long. V lost 5 bases, J lost 10 bases, and 18 bases lay in between. Germline V gene sequence: CDR1 SEHNR, CDR2 FQNEAQ (reference sequence).

This clonotype has ten or more counts. The chain employs TRBV7-2 and TRBJ2-5; D is possibly TRBD1 (7 bases). Trimming pared 4 bases from V and 11 bases from J, leaving 11 bases between. CDR1 SGHTA and CDR2 FQGNSA come from the germline V gene. The CDR3 loop spans 11 amino acids. For the CDR3, the DNA is TGTGCCAGCAGCTCCAGGGGGGAGCAGTACTTC. Its protein is CASSSRGEQYF.

The chain links TRBV20-1 to TRBJ2-2; D is possibly TRBD1 or TRBD2 (5 bases each). The germline V and J ends were trimmed by 1 base and 6 bases, with 15 bases remaining between them. The CDR3 runs 15 residues. Germline CDR1 DFQATT, CDR2 SNEGSKA (reference sequence). Here the CDR3 DNA reads TGCAGTGCTAGAGGGCAGGGAGATGGGTCCGGGGAGCTGTTTTTT. Residues: CSARGQGDGSGELFF.

The table lists this clonotype with a few counts. This chain joins TRBV6-2 or TRBV6-3 and TRBJ2-1; no reliable D call. CDR3 length: 16 amino acids. The germline CDR1 and CDR2 sequences are MNHEY and SVGEGT. Trimming took off 0 bases at V and 4 bases at J, with 13 bases between the two ends. DNA of the CDR3: TGTGCCAGCAGTTACTCGAGGTCTACCCGGTACAATGAGCAGTTCTTC. Protein sequence: CASSYSRSTRYNEQFF.

In its sample, this clonotype was seen a few times. J is TRBJ2-1 and V is TRBV5-1; TRBD2 matches at 7 bases. Germline CDR1 reads SGHRS; CDR2 reads YFSETQ. This CDR3 is built from 15 residues. With V trimmed by 7 bases and J by 3 bases, 10 bases remained unmatched. CDR3: CASRISGLLYNEQFF. In nucleotides, the CDR3 is TGCGCCAGCCGGATCTCGGGACTACTCTACAATGAGCAGTTCTTC.

V usage is TRBV7-2 and J usage is TRBJ2-1; no firm D call. The CDR3 is 18 residues long. V lost 2 bases, J lost 4 bases, and 21 bases lay in between. Germline CDR1 reads SGHTA; CDR2 reads FQGNSA. As DNA, the CDR3 is TGTGCCAGCAGCTTACTTTTAGGTTCTACAACCAAATACAATGAGCAGTTCTTC. It encodes CASSLLLGSTTKYNEQFF.

This chain's CDR3 is CASTPRHQQETQYF. The CDR3 nucleotides are TGCGCCAGCACGCCACGGCACCAACAAGAGACCCAGTACTTC. The J gene is TRBJ2-5, the V gene TRBV5-1; no definite D call. This CDR3 region has 14 residues. Trimming stripped 6 bases from V and 2 bases from J, with 14 bases between. The germline CDR1 and CDR2 sequences are SGHRS and YFSETQ. Looking up the rest from reference TRBV5-1 and TRBJ2-5 gives the full variable domain: KAGVTQTPRYLIKTRGQQVTLSCSPISGHRSVSWYQQTPGQGLQFLFEYFSETQRNKGNFPGRFSGRQFSNSRSEMNVSTLELGDSALYLCASTPRHQQETQYFGPGTRLLVL.

This clonotype was counted between two and nine times. The V call is TRBV7-2, the J call TRBJ2-1; tentative D call: TRBD1 (5 bases). V lost 0 bases and J lost 10, with 13 bases in between. The CDR3 has 14 amino acids. Germline CDR1 reads SGHTA; CDR2 reads FQGNSA. CDR3 sequence (DNA): TGTGCCAGCAGCTTAGCACATTCAGGGCAGGAGCAGTTCTTC. Translation: CASSLAHSGQEQFF.